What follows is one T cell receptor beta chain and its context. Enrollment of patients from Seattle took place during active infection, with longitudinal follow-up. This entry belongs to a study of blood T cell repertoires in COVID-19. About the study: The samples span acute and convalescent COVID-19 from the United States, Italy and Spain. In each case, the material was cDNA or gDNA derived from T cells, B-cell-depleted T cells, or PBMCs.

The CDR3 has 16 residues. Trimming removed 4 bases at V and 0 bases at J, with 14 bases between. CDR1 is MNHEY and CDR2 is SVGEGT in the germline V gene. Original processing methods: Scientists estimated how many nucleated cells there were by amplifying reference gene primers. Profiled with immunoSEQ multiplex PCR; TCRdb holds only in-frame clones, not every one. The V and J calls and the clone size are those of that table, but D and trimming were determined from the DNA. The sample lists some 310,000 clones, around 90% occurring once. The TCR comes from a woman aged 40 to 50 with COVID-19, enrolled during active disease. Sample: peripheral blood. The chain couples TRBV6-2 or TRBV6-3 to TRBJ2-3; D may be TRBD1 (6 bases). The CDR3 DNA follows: TGTGCCAGCAGTTCTGACAGGAGATCTAGCACAGATACGCAGTATTTT. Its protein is CASSSDRRSSTDTQYF.